Presented here are 20 T cell receptor beta chains from one specimen sequenced in a study of blood T cell repertoires in COVID-19. The assay was immunoSEQ multiplex PCR, and TCRdb's table has in-frame clones only and misses some. The sample holds 70,000 to 90,000 clones; 65% to 90% are singletons and the top ten take under 8.5%. The sample comprised peripheral blood. The receptors derive from a man between 60 and 75 years old with acute or convalescent COVID-19.

There are a few counts of this clone. The chain combines TRBV6-2 or TRBV6-3 with TRBJ2-5; possible D gene TRBD1, 6 bases. V was shortened by 5 bases and J by 8 bases, with 15 bases between the two germline ends. CDR3 size: 13 residues. Germline V gene data show CDR1 as MNHEY and CDR2 as SVGEGT. This CDR3 reads CASSPHPGTTQYF. The CDR3 nucleotides are TGTGCCAGCAGTCCCCACCCAGGGACAACCCAGTACTTC.

The genes are TRBV30 and TRBJ1-2, with TRBD1 as a possible D gene (5 bases). V was trimmed by 5 bases and J by 6 bases, leaving 10 bases between them. Germline V lookup: CDR1 GTSNPN, CDR2 SVGIG (reference sequence). The CDR3 is made up of 11 amino acids. This chain's CDR3 is CAWYTGNGYTF. DNA for the CDR3: TGTGCCTGGTACACAGGAAATGGCTACACCTTC.

V usage is TRBV7-9 and J usage is TRBJ2-5, with 8 bases that match TRBD1. Per the germline V gene, CDR1 is SEHNR and CDR2 is FQNEAQ (reference sequence). V lost 2 bases and J lost 3; bases outside the gene matches: 2. The CDR3 has 14 residues. CDR3 protein: CASSLLDREETQYF. The CDR3 DNA is TGTGCCAGCAGCTTATTGGACAGGGAAGAGACCCAGTACTTC.

The chain recombines TRBV5-1 with TRBJ1-3, with 8 bases that match TRBD1. The CDR3 contains 15 residues. Losses at the gene ends were 4 bases for V and 0 bases for J; bases not matched to a gene: 3. Germline V CDR1 and CDR2: SGHRS, YFSETQ. The DNA of the CDR3 is TGCGCCAGCAGCCAGGGACAGGACTCTGGAAACACCATATATTTT. This codes for CASSQGQDSGNTIYF. The complete variable domain, with remaining parts taken from reference TRBV5-1 and TRBJ1-3, reads KAGVTQTPRYLIKTRGQQVTLSCSPISGHRSVSWYQQTPGQGLQFLFEYFSETQRNKGNFPGRFSGRQFSNSRSEMNVSTLELGDSALYLCASSQGQDSGNTIYFGEGSWLTVV.

V is TRBV9 and J is TRBJ2-7; TRBD1 agrees at 9 bases. V lost 3 bases and J lost 6; bases outside the gene matches: 7. The CDR3 is 14 residues long. Germline V gives CDR1 SGDLS, CDR2 YYNGEE. The CDR3 DNA reads TGTGCCAGCAGCGCCGGGACAGGGCATGGCGAGCAGTACTTC. Translating gives CASSAGTGHGEQYF. The whole variable domain, remainder taken from reference TRBV9 and TRBJ2-7, is DSGVTQTPKHLITATGQRVTLRCSPRSGDLSVYWYQQSLDQGLQFLIQYYNGEERAKGNILERFSAQQFPDLHSELNLSSLELGDSALYFCASSAGTGHGEQYFGPGTRLTVT.

V gene TRBV30 combines with J gene TRBJ1-3; a possible D gene is TRBD1 (5 bases). V lost 2 bases and J lost 0, with 11 bases in between. The germline V gene has CDR1 GTSNPN and CDR2 SVGIG (reference sequence). This CDR3 spans 15 amino acids. The CDR3 is CAWSSPTDSGNTIYF. The CDR3 DNA reads TGTGCCTGGAGTTCCCCGACAGACTCTGGAAACACCATATATTTT. Full variable domain (remainder filled in from reference TRBV30 and TRBJ1-3): SQTIHQWPATLVQPVGSPLSLECTVEGTSNPNLYWYRQAAGRGLQLLFYSVGIGQISSEVPQNLSASRPQDRQFILSSKKLLLSDSGFYLCAWSSPTDSGNTIYFGEGSWLTVV.

The chain joins TRBV6-6 to TRBJ2-3; 10 nucleotides align to TRBD2. The germline gives CDR1 MNHNY, CDR2 SVGAGI (reference sequence). J was trimmed by 3 bases and V by 6 bases; bases with no gene match: 6. There are 15 residues in the CDR3. The CDR3 DNA is TGTGCCAGCAGAAGTAGCGGGGGGAGAACAGATACGCAGTATTTT. This encodes CASRSSGGRTDTQYF.

This clone was counted a single time. V is TRBV7-7 and J is TRBJ2-5; 12 bases align to TRBD2. The J segment lost 7 bases and the V segment lost 5 bases, leaving 11 bases of the junction unmatched. From germline, CDR1 is SSHAT and CDR2 FNYEAQ (reference sequence). This CDR3 is built from 16 residues. CDR3: CASSMSSGGARGTQYF. In DNA form, the CDR3 reads TGTGCCAGCAGCATGTCTAGCGGGGGGGCCCGGGGGACCCAGTACTTC.

The gene calls are TRBV6-4 and TRBJ1-1, with D unclear. The V gene's germline CDR1 is MRHNA and CDR2 SNTAGT. Trimming left V 8 bases short and J 7 bases short, with 5 bases between. The CDR3 sequence is 9 residues long. CDR3 DNA sequence: TGTGCCAGCGTCGTTGAAGCTTTCTTT. It yields the protein CASVVEAFF.

The chain has TRBV7-2 and TRBJ1-6; D is uncertain. CDR1 is SGHTA and CDR2 is FQGNSA in the germline V gene. The CDR3 is made up of 11 amino acids. V was shortened by 5 bases and J by 7 bases, with 3 bases between the two germline ends. DNA of the CDR3: TGTGCCAGCAGCCAGAATTCACCCCTCCACTTT. Its translation: CASSQNSPLHF. Full variable domain (rest looked up from reference TRBV7-2 and TRBJ1-6): GAGVSQSPSNKVTEKGKDVELRCDPISGHTALYWYRQSLGQGLEFLIYFQGNSAPDKSGLPSDRFSAERTGGSVSTLTIQRTQQEDSAVYLCASSQNSPLHFGNGTRLTVT.

The CDR3 sequence: CASSLEAGGETQYF. The CDR3 DNA follows: TGTGCCAGCAGCTTGGAAGCAGGGGGAGAGACCCAGTACTTC. The V call is TRBV5-8, the J call TRBJ2-5; 7 bases are a match to TRBD1. There are 14 residues in the CDR3. The germline gives CDR1 SGHTS, CDR2 YDEGEE. V was clipped by 0 bases and J by 4 bases; unmatched bases: 3.

This clone was seen a few times. V usage is TRBV6-5 and J usage is TRBJ1-4; D is unresolved. The CDR3 is made up of 14 amino acids. Trimming removed 6 bases at V and 0 bases at J, with 8 bases between. CDR1 and CDR2 (germline): MNHEY, SVGAGI. The CDR3 DNA sequence: TGTGCCAGCAGCAACAGAGCAACTAATGAAAAACTGTTTTTT. As protein: CASSNRATNEKLFF.

This clone was detected only once. This chain uses TRBV5-1 with TRBJ2-3, with 11 bases identical to TRBD1. The CDR3 extends over 15 amino acids. Per the germline V gene, CDR1 is SGHRS and CDR2 is YFSETQ. Trimming removed 7 bases from V and 9 bases from J; junction bases left unmatched: 13. The DNA of the CDR3 is TGCGCCAGCTGGTCCGGGACAGGGGGTATACAAACGCAGTATTTT. Amino acids: CASWSGTGGIQTQYF.

The rearrangement uses TRBV27 and TRBJ2-2; TRBD2 might be the D (5 bases). The V end lost 6 bases, the J end lost 4 bases, and 18 bases lay between the germline ends. CDR1 is MNHEY and CDR2 is SMNVEV in the germline V gene (reference sequence). The CDR3 extends over 16 amino acids. CDR3 in DNA: TGTGCCAGCAGGCACCTTCGAGGAGGCGGCACCGGGGAGCTGTTTTTT. It is translated as CASRHLRGGGTGELFF.

The chain uses TRBV3-1 (or the pseudogene TRBV3-2) and TRBJ1-6; D uncertain. Germline V gene sequence: CDR1 LGHDT, CDR2 YNNKEL (reference sequence). The CDR3 extends over 20 amino acids. Trimming removed 0 bases from V and 0 bases from J, with 18 bases in between. CDR3 bases: TGTGCCAGCAGCCAAGATCTTGGAGACGCTGCCTTCTCCTATAATTCACCCCTCCACTTT. Residues: CASSQDLGDAAFSYNSPLHF.

This clone was observed a handful of times. The chain employs TRBV27 and TRBJ2-7; 8 bases match TRBD2. The CDR3 spans 15 residues. With 2 bases clipped from V and 2 bases from J, the junction kept 5 bases outside the gene matches. From germline, CDR1 is MNHEY and CDR2 SMNVEV (reference sequence). DNA of the CDR3: TGTGCCAGCAGTTTAAGACTAGCGAGAGCCTACGAGCAGTACTTC. This gives the protein CASSLRLARAYEQYF.

The sample holds a few counts of this clone. This chain uses TRBV7-9 with TRBJ1-1; no clear D gene. Trimming removed 1 base from V and 4 bases from J, with 10 bases in between. CDR1 and CDR2 from the germline V gene are SEHNR and FQNEAQ (reference sequence). The CDR3 is 14 amino acids. The CDR3 DNA sequence: TGTGCCAGCAGCTTAGAGCTACGGGGCACTGAAGCTTTCTTT. It encodes CASSLELRGTEAFF. Full variable domain (remainder filled in from reference TRBV7-9 and TRBJ1-1): DTGVSQNPRHKITKRGQNVTFRCDPISEHNRLYWYRQTLGQGPEFLTYFQNEAQLEKSRLLSDRFSAERPKGSFSTLEIQRTEQGDSAMYLCASSLELRGTEAFFGQGTRLTVV.

The CDR3 loop reads CSVEDWAKAMNRYTF. CDR3 sequence (DNA): TGCAGCGTTGAAGATTGGGCCAAGGCTATGAATCGCTACACCTTC. The chain couples TRBV29-1 to TRBJ1-2; D gene ambiguous. Germline CDR1 is SQVTM and CDR2 is ANQGSEA. The length of the CDR3 is 15 residues. The ends were cut back, 0 bases at V and 9 bases at J, with 20 bases in the middle.

The chain has TRBV30 and TRBJ2-3; D possibly corresponds to TRBD1 (6 bases). The CDR3 is 15 amino acids. The germline V gene encodes CDR1 GTSNPN and CDR2 SVGIG (reference sequence). V gave up 3 bases and J gave up 0 bases, with 13 bases separating them. The CDR3: CAWSPGTRSTDTQYF. The CDR3 DNA reads TGTGCCTGGAGCCCCGGGACAAGGAGCACAGATACGCAGTATTTT. Full variable domain (rest looked up from reference TRBV30 and TRBJ2-3): SQTIHQWPATLVQPVGSPLSLECTVEGTSNPNLYWYRQAAGRGLQLLFYSVGIGQISSEVPQNLSASRPQDRQFILSSKKLLLSDSGFYLCAWSPGTRSTDTQYFGPGTRLTVL.

The genes are TRBV6-2 or TRBV6-3 and TRBJ1-6; D is undetermined. The CDR3 spans 12 residues. V was clipped by 2 bases and J by 11 bases, with 7 bases between them. The V gene's germline CDR1 is MNHEY and CDR2 SVGEGT. The CDR3 sequence: CASSYVRTPLHF. CDR3 sequence (DNA): TGTGCCAGCAGTTACGTCAGGACACCCCTCCACTTT.